This T cell receptor (beta chain) originates from a study of blood T cell repertoires in COVID-19. Study context: COVID-19 samples from acute and convalescent phases originated in the United States, Italy and Spain.

For this clone: Other DNA sequences in the sample encode the same CDR3.

V lost 0 bases and J lost 2; bases outside the gene matches: 4. The CDR3 is 16 residues long. Germline CDR1 and CDR2: SGDLS and YYNGEE. In the source study's methods: Scientists estimated how many nucleated cells there were by amplifying reference gene primers. Libraries were prepared by immunoSEQ multiplex PCR; TCRdb keeps only in-frame clonotypes and omits some of them. V and J calls and clone size are as listed in that table; D and trimming were resolved from the DNA. The data contain 200,000 to 250,000 clones, about 86% of them seen just once; the ten biggest clones take up under 6.5%. The receptor comes from a man in his fifties or sixties with acute or convalescent COVID-19. The chain combines TRBV9 with TRBJ1-4; 7 nucleotides agree with TRBD1. The specimen sequenced was peripheral blood. The CDR3 nucleotides read TGTGCCAGCAGCGTAGGGGCAGGGGGGACTAATGAAAAACTGTTTTTT. Protein product: CASSVGAGGTNEKLFF.